Presented here are 21 T cell receptor gamma chains from one specimen sequenced in a study of Vδ1+ human thymocytes. Their antigen targets remain unknown. RNA was extracted from the cells and then reverse transcribed. CDR3 amplicons came from multiplex PCR with pooled V-gene forward and constant-region reverse primers. TCRdb repeated clone calling on the multiplex PCR reads with CATT. The sample records 7,500 to 10,000 gamma-chain clones, 56% being singletons. Study-level results: In the thymus, TRG and TRD repertoires looked highly polyclonal with Gaussian CDR3 lengths.

The sample comprised Vdelta1+ gamma-delta thymocytes from the thymus. The subset denotes: FACS-sorted CD3+ TCRalphabeta- TCRVdelta1+ TCRVdelta2- thymocytes. Every receptor here comes from a girl in the first two years of life who had congenital heart surgery.

This clone has a handful of counts. The genes are TRGV8 and TRGJ1 or TRGJ2. TCRdb records no J gene; here it was assigned by comparing the DNA to germline. V dropped 2 bases and J dropped 3; count of bases not matched to a gene: 1. CDR1 is VENAVY, CDR2 YDSYNSRV, per germline. The CDR3 has 12 amino acids. The CDR3 coding sequence is TGTGCCACCTGGGATATTTATTATAAGAAACTCTTT. It translates to CATWDIYYKKLF.

This clone has just a few counts. V is TRGV9 and J is TRGJ1 or TRGJ2. With V trimmed by 1 base and J by 0 bases, 9 bases remained unmatched. The germline V gene has CDR1 GITISATS and CDR2 ISYDGTV (reference sequence). The CDR3 spans 16 residues. CDR3: CALWEVPDSNYYKKLF. The CDR3 bases are TGTGCCTTGTGGGAGGTTCCGGATTCGAATTATTATAAGAAACTCTTT.

The V gene is TRGV3, the J gene TRGJ1 or TRGJ2. Here the J gene came from matching the DNA to germline, since TCRdb omits it. Germline V gene sequence: CDR1 VTNTFY, CDR2 YDVSTARD (reference sequence). The junction had 13 bases not matched to a gene; V was cut back by 1 base and J by 7 bases. This CDR3 comprises 15 residues. The CDR3 loop reads CATWDSFPPGYKKLF. CDR3 bases: TGTGCCACCTGGGACAGTTTCCCCCCGGGGTATAAGAAACTCTTT.

About this clone itself: This sample also contains other DNA sequences that code for the same CDR3. V gene TRGV2 combines with J gene TRGJ1 or TRGJ2. Assignment of the J gene here rests on matching the DNA to germline, because TCRdb gives none. The CDR3 contains 12 residues. Germline V CDR1 and CDR2: EGSNGY, YDSYNSKV. Trimming cost V 0 bases and J 8 bases; bases outside gene matches: 4. The CDR3 coding sequence is TGTGCCACCTGGGACGGGCCCAATAAGAAACTCTTT. Its translation: CATWDGPNKKLF.

The rearrangement uses TRGV3 and TRGJ1 or TRGJ2. The J gene is not listed in TCRdb, so it was assigned here from a DNA match to germline. With V trimmed by 1 base and J by 3 bases, 3 bases remained unmatched. The germline CDR1 and CDR2 sequences are VTNTFY and YDVSTARD (reference sequence). The CDR3 extends over 13 amino acids. Here the CDR3 DNA reads TGTGCCACCTGGGACAGCCTTTATTATAAGAAACTCTTT. It translates to CATWDSLYYKKLF.

This clone was found once. This chain links TRGV3 with TRGJ1 or TRGJ2. The J gene, not given by TCRdb, was assigned here from a germline match of the nucleotide sequence. This CDR3 spans 17 amino acids. From germline, CDR1 is VTNTFY and CDR2 YDVSTARD (reference sequence). The trim removed 1 base at V and 4 bases at J, leaving 16 bases unmatched. The CDR3 nucleotides are TGTGCCACCTGGGACAGAAAATTTCCCCGGAGGTATTATAAGAAACTCTTT. Its protein is CATWDRKFPRRYYKKLF.

The chain links TRGV8 to TRGJ1 or TRGJ2. TCRdb supplies no J gene; here it was assigned by aligning the nucleotide sequence to germline. From germline, CDR1 is VENAVY and CDR2 YDSYNSRV. The CDR3 has 19 residues. V lost 5 bases, J lost 1 base, and 23 bases stayed unmatched. CDR3 region: CATWAPAKIGGKNYYKKLF. Here the CDR3 DNA reads TGTGCCACCTGGGCCCCCGCCAAAATTGGCGGAAAAAATTATTATAAGAAACTCTTT.

About this clone: The same CDR3 also results from other DNA sequences found in this sample. This chain uses TRGV3 with TRGJP2. Here the J gene was assigned by germline matching of the DNA, as TCRdb has none. J lost 2 bases, V lost 0 bases, and 6 bases had no gene match. Germline V gene data show CDR1 as VTNTFY and CDR2 as YDVSTARD (reference sequence). This CDR3 has 16 amino acids. CDR3 bases: TGTGCCACCTGGGACAGGCCGGGGAGTAGTGATTGGATCAAGACGTTT. It is translated as CATWDRPGSSDWIKTF.

The count of this clone is one. One end of the junction is discordant with germline, which a read error may explain. The V gene is TRGV8, the J gene TRGJ1 or TRGJ2. As TCRdb names no J gene, one was assigned here on the basis of a DNA match to germline. The CDR3 length is 13 residues. The V gene's germline CDR1 is VENAVY and CDR2 YDSYNSRV. The CDR3: CATWDPGYHKKLF. In DNA, the CDR3 is TGTGCCACCTGGGACCCGGGTTATCATAAGAAACTCTTT.

V usage is TRGV3 and J usage is TRGJ1 or TRGJ2. The ends lost 0 bases at V and 7 bases at J; junction bases unmatched: 6. Germline CDR1 and CDR2: VTNTFY and YDVSTARD (reference sequence). This CDR3 has 13 amino acids. CDR3 DNA sequence: TGTGCCACCTGGGACAGGCCGTGGTATAAGAAACTCTTT. Encoded protein: CATWDRPWYKKLF.

The chain carries TRGV9 and TRGJ1 or TRGJ2. The J gene, absent from TCRdb, was called here by matching the DNA to germline. The CDR3 spans 17 residues. Germline CDR1 is GITISATS and CDR2 is ISYDGTV (reference sequence). J lost 3 bases, V lost 5 bases, and 19 bases had no gene match. This CDR3 reads CALWVVRSSPGYYKKLF. The CDR3 region has the DNA TGTGCCTTGTGGGTGGTCCGGTCGAGTCCTGGTTATTATAAGAAACTCTTT.

J is TRGJP2 and V is TRGV9. The J gene is not listed in TCRdb, so it was assigned here from a DNA match to germline. After removal of 1 base from V and 0 bases from J, the junction contained 5 bases not matched to a gene. CDR1 GITISATS and CDR2 ISYDGTV come from the germline V gene (reference sequence). The CDR3 is 16 amino acids. CDR3 region: CALWEVTYSSDWIKTF. The DNA of the CDR3 is TGTGCCTTGTGGGAGGTAACATATAGTAGTGATTGGATCAAGACGTTT.

The rearrangement uses TRGV4 and TRGJ1 or TRGJ2. TCRdb does not report a J gene; here it was assigned by matching the DNA to germline references. The CDR3 consists of 12 residues. Germline CDR1 and CDR2: EGSTGY and YDSYTSSV. V gave up 9 bases and J gave up 12 bases; unmatched junction bases: 17. The CDR3 nucleotides are TGTGCCACCGGAGCCAAAAGGGCCCCGAAACTCTTT. It encodes CATGAKRAPKLF.

The chain is built from TRGV9 and TRGJ1 or TRGJ2. The J gene was not available in TCRdb and was assigned here by matching the DNA to germline segments. CDR3 length: 14 residues. V dropped 0 bases and J dropped 10; count of bases not matched to a gene: 12. The germline CDR1 and CDR2 sequences are GITISATS and ISYDGTV (reference sequence). The CDR3 bases are TGTGCCTTGTGGGAGGTGCACATCGATTCGAAGAAACTCTTT. It specifies CALWEVHIDSKKLF.

As to this clone: The sample carries other DNA sequences with the same CDR3. V usage is TRGV2 and J usage is TRGJ1 or TRGJ2. Here the J gene came from matching the DNA to germline, since TCRdb omits it. The V and J ends lost 0 bases and 4 bases, in that order; junction bases with no gene match: 3. CDR3 size: 13 residues. Germline values: CDR1 EGSNGY, CDR2 YDSYNSKV. The CDR3 DNA follows: TGTGCCACCTGGGACGGGCAGTATTATAAGAAACTCTTT. Translated: CATWDGQYYKKLF.

This clone has only one observation. The V gene remains uncalled, whereas the J gene is TRGJ1 or TRGJ2. The CDR3 loop spans 12 amino acids. The CDR3 region is CATWEWDYKKLF. Written as DNA, the CDR3 is TGTGCCACCTGGGAGTGGGATTATAAGAAACTCTTT.

Note on this clone: This sequence may be a read error, since a much larger clone differs from it by one base. The rearrangement joins TRGV3 to TRGJ1 or TRGJ2. The J gene, not given by TCRdb, was assigned here from a germline match of the nucleotide sequence. Germline loops: CDR1 VTNTFY, CDR2 YDVSTARD (reference sequence). The CDR3 is 12 amino acids. Germline trimming cut 3 bases from V and 5 bases from J; bases unmatched to any gene: 4. The CDR3 DNA follows: TGTGCCACCTGGGACGGACATTATAAGAAACTCTTT. Its translation: CATWDGHYKKLF.

V gene TRGV2 combines with J gene TRGJ1 or TRGJ2. TCRdb gives no J gene; it was assigned here by matching the DNA to germline. Germline trimming cut 0 bases from V and 6 bases from J; bases unmatched to any gene: 11. Germline values: CDR1 EGSNGY, CDR2 YDSYNSKV. The CDR3 length is 15 residues. In DNA form, the CDR3 reads TGTGCCACCTGGGACGGGCCTTTACTAGGTTATAAGAAACTCTTT. Translation: CATWDGPLLGYKKLF.

The J gene is TRGJ1 or TRGJ2, the V gene TRGV8. Germline-derived CDR1 and CDR2 are VENAVY and YDSYNSRV. J lost 6 bases, V lost 0 bases, and 5 bases had no gene match. This CDR3 has 13 residues. The CDR3 bases are TGTGCCACCTGGGATAGGCTCTCTTATAAGAAACTCTTT. Protein sequence: CATWDRLSYKKLF.

V is TRGV4 and J is TRGJ1 or TRGJ2. In the absence of a J gene in TCRdb, the DNA was matched to germline to assign it here. Per germline, CDR1 EGSTGY and CDR2 YDSYTSSV. The CDR3 sequence is 13 residues long. V lost 4 bases to trimming and J lost 6 bases; unmatched junction nucleotides: 9. This CDR3 is CATWDPRGYKKLF. CDR3 DNA sequence: TGTGCCACCTGGGACCCCCGCGGTTATAAGAAACTCTTT.

A J gene of TRGJ1 or TRGJ2 was called, though the V gene was not. The CDR3 is made up of 12 amino acids. This chain's CDR3 is CATWELCSKKLF. CDR3 nucleotides: TGTGCCACCTGGGAATTGTGTTCTAAGAAACTCTTT.